One and the same sample provided the 15 T cell receptor beta chains below, sequenced in a study. Clones were read by immunoSEQ multiplex PCR, and TCRdb kept only the in-frame ones, dropping some. The table includes 60,000 to 85,000 clones, about 94% detected once. Source material: PBMCs. The receptors originated from a man aged 40-49 years with rheumatoid arthritis.

The chain joins TRBV29-1 to TRBJ2-3; 7 bases agree with TRBD2. This CDR3 has 15 amino acids. Germline CDR1 SQVTM, CDR2 ANQGSEA. Germline trimming cut 2 bases from V and 2 bases from J; bases unmatched to any gene: 7. The CDR3 reads CSVESPSGLTDTQYF. The CDR3 DNA sequence: TGCAGCGTTGAATCCCCTAGCGGCCTCACAGATACGCAGTATTTT.

The gene calls are TRBV7-2 and TRBJ2-7, with D perhaps TRBD1 (5 bases). Per germline, CDR1 SGHTA and CDR2 FQGNSA. Trimming pared 3 bases from V and 1 base from J, leaving 7 bases between. CDR3 length: 13 amino acids. The CDR3 coding sequence is TGTGCCAGCAGCTTCGACAGTTCCTACGAGCAGTACTTC. Translation gives CASSFDSSYEQYF.

CDR3 nucleotides: TGTGCCAGCAGCGACCGAGGCACTGAAGCTTTCTTT. Amino acids: CASSDRGTEAFF. The chain links TRBV7-3 to TRBJ1-1; D gene unclear. V shed 5 bases and J shed 4 bases, with 8 bases lying between them. Per the germline V gene, CDR1 is SGHTA and CDR2 is FQGTGA. The CDR3 is made up of 12 amino acids.

J is TRBJ1-6 and V is TRBV30; D possibly corresponds to TRBD1 (5 bases). Germline CDR1 and CDR2: GTSNPN and SVGIG (reference sequence). The V and J ends lost 1 base and 10 bases respectively, with 14 bases between them. This CDR3 comprises 14 residues. The CDR3 sequence is CAWSDGGGRSPLHF. Here the CDR3 DNA reads TGTGCCTGGAGTGATGGGGGTGGAAGGTCACCCCTCCACTTT.

The V gene is TRBV15, the J gene TRBJ2-2, with TRBD2 matching 13 bases. Germline V gene data show CDR1 as LNHNV and CDR2 as YYDKDF (reference sequence). Trimming removed 0 bases from V and 3 bases from J; junction bases left unmatched: 10. The CDR3 has 20 residues. The CDR3 region has the DNA TGTGCCACCAGCAGAGATTTGAAAACTAGCGGGAGGGCCTACACCGGGGAGCTGTTTTTT. Translating gives CATSRDLKTSGRAYTGELFF. The full variable domain, in which reference TRBV15 and TRBJ2-2 provide the parts outside the CDR3, is DAMVIQNPRYQVTQFGKPVTLSCSQTLNHNVMYWYQQKSSQAPKLLFHYYDKDFNNEADTPDNFQSRRPNTSFCFLDIRSPGLGDTAMYLCATSRDLKTSGRAYTGELFFGEGSRLTVL.

The J gene is TRBJ2-1, the V gene TRBV4-1; 8 bases are a match to TRBD1. Germline trimming cut 3 bases from V and 15 bases from J; bases unmatched to any gene: 7. The CDR3 sequence is 12 residues long. The V gene's germline CDR1 is MGHRA and CDR2 YSYEKL. CDR3 DNA: TGCGCCAGCAGCCACCCGGGACAGGCCTGGTTCTTC. Translation: CASSHPGQAWFF.

This chain connects TRBV18 to TRBJ2-7; 9 nucleotides agree with TRBD2. The CDR3 extends over 15 amino acids. Trimming cost V 3 bases and J 0 bases; bases outside gene matches: 3. Germline V lookup: CDR1 KGHSH, CDR2 LQKENI. In DNA, the CDR3 is TGTGCCAGCTCACCGGGACTAGCTGGCTCCTACGAGCAGTACTTC. Its protein is CASSPGLAGSYEQYF.

The V call is TRBV18, the J call TRBJ2-3; D is possibly TRBD1 (6 bases). Germline V gene lookup returns CDR1 KGHSH and CDR2 LQKENI. This CDR3 spans 14 amino acids. V was shortened by 6 bases and J by 4 bases, with 14 bases between the two germline ends. CDR3 sequence reads: CASSPGQSPDTQYF. The CDR3 DNA reads as TGTGCCAGCTCCCCCGGACAGAGTCCAGATACGCAGTATTTT.

V is TRBV4-1 and J is TRBJ2-1; D unresolved. Germline V gives CDR1 MGHRA, CDR2 YSYEKL. This CDR3 has 13 residues. Trimming removed 2 bases at V and 7 bases at J, with 9 bases between. The CDR3 DNA follows: TGCGCCAGCAGCCAAAACCAGCGTAATGAGCAGTTCTTC. Amino acids: CASSQNQRNEQFF.

This chain connects TRBV19 to TRBJ2-7; the D call may be TRBD1 or TRBD2 (5 bases each). The CDR3 runs to 16 residues. V was pared by 3 bases and J by 6 bases, with 21 bases between. Germline lookup yields CDR1 LNHDA and CDR2 SQIVND (reference sequence). CDR3 sequence: CASSMTGTGKIGEQYF. The CDR3 nucleotides read TGTGCCAGTAGTATGACCGGGACGGGTAAAATAGGCGAGCAGTACTTC.

CDR3 loop: CSVEGRGPWYGYTF. The CDR3 coding sequence is TGCAGCGTTGAAGGCAGGGGGCCCTGGTATGGCTACACCTTC. The gene calls are TRBV29-1 and TRBJ1-2; 8 bases are a match to TRBD1. Germline CDR1 SQVTM, CDR2 ANQGSEA. The CDR3 loop spans 14 amino acids. The J segment lost 5 bases and the V segment lost 1 base, leaving 6 bases of the junction unmatched.

This sequence joins TRBV6-6 and TRBJ1-2, with 7 bases aligning to TRBD1. The CDR3 contains 14 residues. After removal of 4 bases from V and 0 bases from J, the junction contained 2 bases not matched to a gene. Germline-derived CDR1 and CDR2 are MNHNY and SVGAGI (reference sequence). The CDR3 is CASSWDRSNYGYTF. The CDR3 DNA is TGTGCCAGCAGTTGGGACAGATCTAACTATGGCTACACCTTC.

This chain connects TRBV7-9 to TRBJ2-1, with TRBD1 as a possible D gene (5 bases). The germline V gene has CDR1 SEHNR and CDR2 FQNEAQ (reference sequence). Trimming removed 11 bases from V and 9 bases from J, with 29 bases in between. This CDR3 region has 16 residues. CDR3: CAYTPVGQGIFGEQFF. DNA for the CDR3: TGTGCCTATACGCCTGTTGGGCAGGGAATTTTTGGTGAGCAGTTCTTC.

This sequence joins TRBV5-1 and TRBJ1-2; 7 bases map to TRBD1. The CDR3 loop spans 13 amino acids. Germline CDR1 reads SGHRS; CDR2 reads YFSETQ. V trimming: 5 bases; J trimming: 8 bases; junction bases outside the gene matches: 9. The CDR3 DNA is TGCGCCAGCAGTACGGACAGGTATCAGGGCTACACCTTC. The encoded protein is CASSTDRYQGYTF. Filled out from reference TRBV5-1 and TRBJ1-2, the complete variable domain reads KAGVTQTPRYLIKTRGQQVTLSCSPISGHRSVSWYQQTPGQGLQFLFEYFSETQRNKGNFPGRFSGRQFSNSRSEMNVSTLELGDSALYLCASSTDRYQGYTFGSGTRLTVV.

The chain links TRBV4-2 to TRBJ2-1, with 7 bases that match TRBD2. Germline V gene data show CDR1 as LGHNA and CDR2 as YNFKEQ. The ends lost 11 bases at V and 8 bases at J; junction bases unmatched: 9. The CDR3 consists of 12 residues. CDR3 residues: CASGGSRDEQFF. Here the CDR3 DNA reads TGTGCCTCCGGGGGGAGCAGGGATGAGCAGTTCTTC.